This T cell receptor beta chain was recovered during a study of shared clonotypes between healthy human individuals. V gave up 4 bases and J gave up 3 bases; unmatched junction bases: 3. The CDR3 extends over 14 amino acids. Germline assignment: CDR1 SEHNR and CDR2 FQNEAQ (reference sequence). The study, taken as a whole, reports: Sorted-subset samples were not fully sequenced, rarefaction indicated.

Remarks on this clone: Antigen unknown.

CD4+ cell separation produced CD45RA+ naive and CD45RA-negative memory subsets. Sequenced by immunoSEQ multiplex PCR; TCRdb stores in-frame clones only, minus some. The sample yields more than 2 million clones, 85% to 95% seen once. This clonotype originated in a man in his late teens or twenties in good health. The gene calls are TRBV7-9 and TRBJ2-7, with 10 bases lining up with TRBD1. Sequencing input: naive CD4+ T cells sorted from blood. Subset noted: CD45RA+ positively selected. CDR3 in amino acids: CASSSTGGNYEQYF. The CDR3 coding sequence is TGTGCCAGCAGCTCGACAGGGGGCAACTACGAGCAGTACTTC.